This T cell receptor beta chain stems from a study of T cells after yellow fever vaccination. General study findings and limits: A limited proportion of clonotypes was detected within both the CD4 and CD8 compartments. Reappearance after the booster was observed for most primary-vaccination clones (96% CD4, over 70% CD8).

Concerning this clonotype: The antigen is unknown.

Germline assignment: CDR1 MNHEY and CDR2 SVGAGI. V lost 0 bases and J 1 base, leaving 10 bases between the germline ends. This CDR3 region has 16 residues. Template switching by 5'RACE produced TCR cDNA, adding a universal primer site and UMIs. In TCRdb, the 5' RACE reads were re-called with MiXCR into one record per CDR3 protein. The table shows 170,000 or so distinct CDR3 sequences, with approximately 6% occurring only once. The TCR sequence derives from a man aged 18 to 30 who received the YFV17D yellow fever vaccine. The sequencing here drew on CD4+ T cells sorted from PBMCs, taken on the day of the first yellow fever vaccination. V and J are TRBV6-5 and TRBJ1-5; D remains ambiguous. CDR3 residues: CASSYSMRTSNQPQHF. In DNA, the CDR3 is TGTGCCAGCAGTTACTCGATGAGGACCAGCAATCAGCCCCAGCATTTT.